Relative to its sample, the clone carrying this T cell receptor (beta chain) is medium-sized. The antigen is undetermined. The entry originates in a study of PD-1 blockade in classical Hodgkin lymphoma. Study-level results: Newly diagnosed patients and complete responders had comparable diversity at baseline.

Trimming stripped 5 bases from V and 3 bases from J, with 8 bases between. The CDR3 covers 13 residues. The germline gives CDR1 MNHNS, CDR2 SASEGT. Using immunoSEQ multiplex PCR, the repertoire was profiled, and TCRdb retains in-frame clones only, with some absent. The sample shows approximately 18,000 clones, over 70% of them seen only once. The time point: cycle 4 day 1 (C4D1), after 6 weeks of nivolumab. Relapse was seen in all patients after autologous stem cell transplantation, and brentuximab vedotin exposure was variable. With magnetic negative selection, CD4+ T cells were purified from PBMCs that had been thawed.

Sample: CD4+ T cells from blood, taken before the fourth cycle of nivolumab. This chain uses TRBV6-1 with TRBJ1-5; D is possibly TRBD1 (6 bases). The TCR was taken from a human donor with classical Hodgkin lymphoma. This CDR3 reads CASSSGVNQPQHF. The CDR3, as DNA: TGTGCCAGCAGTTCAGGGGTCAATCAGCCCCAGCATTTT.